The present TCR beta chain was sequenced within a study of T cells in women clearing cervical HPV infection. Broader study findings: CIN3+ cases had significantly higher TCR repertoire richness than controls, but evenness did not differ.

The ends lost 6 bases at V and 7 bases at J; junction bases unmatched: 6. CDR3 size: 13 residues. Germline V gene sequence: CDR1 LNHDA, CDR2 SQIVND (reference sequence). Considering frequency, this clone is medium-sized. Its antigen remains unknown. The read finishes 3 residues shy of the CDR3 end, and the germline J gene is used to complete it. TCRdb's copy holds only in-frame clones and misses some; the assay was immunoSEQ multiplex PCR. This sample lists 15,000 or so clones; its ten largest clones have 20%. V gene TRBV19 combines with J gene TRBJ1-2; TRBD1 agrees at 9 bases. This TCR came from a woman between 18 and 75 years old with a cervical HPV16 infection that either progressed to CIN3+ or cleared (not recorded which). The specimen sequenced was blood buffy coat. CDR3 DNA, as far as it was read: TGTGCCAGTAGGCGGACAGGGGTGCTTGGC. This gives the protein CASRRTGVLG. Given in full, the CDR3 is CASRRTGVLGYTF. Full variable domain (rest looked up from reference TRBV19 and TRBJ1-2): DGGITQSPKYLFRKEGQNVTLSCEQNLNHDAMYWYRQDPGQGLRLIYYSQIVNDFQKGDIAEGYSVSREKKESFPLTVTSAQKNPTAFYLCASRRTGVLGYTFGSGTRLTVV.